The 27 T cell receptor beta chains in this list originate from one sample, sequenced in a study of CD8+CD57+ T cells in acquired aplastic anemia. Genomic DNA constituted the template upon which TCR beta VDJ and CDR3 profiling was performed. TCRdb recomputed calls from the reads with MiXCR, one row per CDR3 protein. The sample has approximately 95,000 distinct CDR3 sequences, 65% to 70% seen once; the top ten hold approximately 65%. An expansion of CD8+CD57+ cells by flow cytometry had been shown in patients chosen for sequencing. Specimen: sorted CD4+, CD8+, or CD8+CD57+ T cells (not recorded which) from PBMCs. Receptors originate from a human donor with aplastic anemia.

The V and J genes are TRBV9 and TRBJ1-3; D unclear. Per germline, CDR1 SGDLS and CDR2 YYNGEE. CDR3 size: 13 residues. V dropped 4 bases and J dropped 3 bases, with 8 bases sitting between them. The CDR3 sequence: CASSTNGGNTIYF. CDR3 bases: TGTGCCAGCAGCACGAACGGTGGAAACACCATATATTTT. The variable domain in full, with the rest retrieved from reference TRBV9 and TRBJ1-3, is DSGVTQTPKHLITATGQRVTLRCSPRSGDLSVYWYQQSLDQGLQFLIQYYNGEERAKGNILERFSAQQFPDLHSELNLSSLELGDSALYFCASSTNGGNTIYFGEGSWLTVV.

This clonotype turned up a few times. V is TRBV29-1 and J is TRBJ2-3; D assignment may be TRBD1 or TRBD2 (5 bases each). The CDR3 contains 13 residues. Germline V gene data show CDR1 as SQVTM and CDR2 as ANQGSEA. Trimming shortened V by 5 bases and J by 2 bases, and 11 bases separated the two germline ends. In DNA form, the CDR3 reads TGCAGCGTTTCCGGGACCAACACAGATACGCAGTATTTT. It translates to CSVSGTNTDTQYF.

This chain links TRBV19 with TRBJ1-5, with unresolved D. Trimming took off 4 bases at V and 8 bases at J, with 12 bases between the two ends. CDR1 is LNHDA, CDR2 SQIVND, per germline (reference sequence). The CDR3 runs to 13 residues. Written as DNA, the CDR3 is TGTGCCAGTAGTAACGGGCTCTGGGAGCCCCAGCATTTT. It encodes CASSNGLWEPQHF.

This sequence joins TRBV2 and TRBJ1-4; 7 bases map to TRBD1. The CDR3 is 15 residues long. V shed 3 bases, J shed 7 bases, and the junction held 8 bases outside the gene matches. Germline CDR1 is SNHLY and CDR2 is FYNNEI. DNA of the CDR3: TGTGCCAGCAGTGACGACATCCCAGGGGGTGAAAAACTGTTTTTT. Its translation is CASSDDIPGGEKLFF.

The CDR3 nucleotides are TGTGCCAGCAGCCCGCGTCCCGGGCTAGCGGGAGACAATGAGCAGTTCTTC. It translates to CASSPRPGLAGDNEQFF. The chain joins TRBV11-1 to TRBJ2-1; 10 bases align to TRBD2. CDR3 length: 17 amino acids. Germline CDR1 SGHAT, CDR2 FQDESV (reference sequence). J gave up 5 bases and V 5 bases, and 12 bases lay outside the gene matches.

This rearrangement joins TRBV14 to TRBJ2-7; D is unresolved. Trimming left V 1 base short and J 3 bases short, with 4 bases between. The CDR3 has 12 residues. Germline V CDR1 and CDR2: SGHDN, FVKESK. The CDR3 DNA reads as TGTGCCAGCAGCCAAGGACACTACGAGCAGTACTTC. Encoded protein: CASSQGHYEQYF.

The rearrangement links TRBV19 to TRBJ1-2; D is ambiguous. Trimming cost V 8 bases and J 8 bases, with 15 bases left between them. The CDR3 runs 12 residues. The germline gives CDR1 LNHDA, CDR2 SQIVND (reference sequence). The chain's CDR3 is CASAIGYRGYTF. The DNA for the CDR3 is TGTGCCAGTGCGATCGGGTATAGGGGCTACACCTTC.

The sample holds one count of this clonotype. This chain joins TRBV29-1 and TRBJ2-2, with D possibly matching TRBD1 (6 bases). The V gene's germline CDR1 is SQVTM and CDR2 ANQGSEA. This CDR3 spans 16 amino acids. Trimming cost V 0 bases and J 4 bases, with 15 bases left between them. This CDR3 is CSVEDKEDRSTGELFF. DNA for the CDR3: TGCAGCGTTGAAGATAAGGAGGACAGATCCACCGGGGAGCTGTTTTTT.

The chain is built from TRBV20-1 and TRBJ2-3; unclear D gene. The germline V and J ends were trimmed by 3 bases and 6 bases, with 16 bases remaining between them. The CDR3 contains 14 residues. Germline CDR1 DFQATT, CDR2 SNEGSKA (reference sequence). The DNA for the CDR3 is TGCAGTGCTAGGATACAACCGGGTGCTGATACGCAGTATTTT. This sequence encodes CSARIQPGADTQYF.

A few counts support this clonotype. The genes are TRBV10-3 and TRBJ1-1; TRBD1 is a possible D gene (5 bases). The germline gives CDR1 ENHRY, CDR2 SYGVKD. Trimming left V 2 bases short and J 0 bases short, with 7 bases between. The CDR3 runs 14 residues. The DNA of the CDR3 is TGTGCCATCAGTGAGACAGGCTTGAACACTGAAGCTTTCTTT. Translated: CAISETGLNTEAFF.

The rearrangement uses TRBV11-1 and TRBJ1-3; D is uncertain. Between the trimmed V and J ends, which lost 5 bases and 0 bases, there was a span of 17 bases. Germline CDR1 reads SGHAT; CDR2 reads FQDESV (reference sequence). The CDR3 has 17 amino acids. CDR3 DNA sequence: TGTGCCAGCAGCGCCGGGCAGGTAACAAGCTCTGGAAACACCATATATTTT. Its translation is CASSAGQVTSSGNTIYF.

This chain joins TRBV7-2 and TRBJ2-7, with D possibly TRBD2 on 5 matching bases. The CDR3 extends over 15 amino acids. Trimming removed 5 bases from V and 0 bases from J, with 14 bases in between. In germline, CDR1 is SGHTA, CDR2 FQGNSA. The CDR3, as DNA: TGTGCCAGCAGCCCCTTCTTAGCGTCCTCCTACGAGCAGTACTTC. Its translation: CASSPFLASSYEQYF. The full variable domain, in which reference TRBV7-2 and TRBJ2-7 provide the parts outside the CDR3, is GAGVSQSPSNKVTEKGKDVELRCDPISGHTALYWYRQSLGQGLEFLIYFQGNSAPDKSGLPSDRFSAERTGGSVSTLTIQRTQQEDSAVYLCASSPFLASSYEQYFGPGTRLTVT.

The chain uses TRBV10-3 and TRBJ2-7, with D possibly TRBD1 on 5 matching bases. Per germline, CDR1 ENHRY and CDR2 SYGVKD. V was pared by 11 bases and J by 3 bases, with 20 bases between. This CDR3 has 14 residues. CDR3 residues: CASMVGQGFYEQYF. The CDR3 DNA sequence: TGTGCCTCCATGGTCGGGCAGGGATTCTACGAGCAGTACTTC.

The chain combines TRBV15 with TRBJ1-2, with unresolved D. Looked up from germline, CDR1 is LNHNV and CDR2 is YYDKDF (reference sequence). CDR3 length: 16 residues. V lost 3 bases and J 3 bases, leaving 17 bases between the germline ends. The CDR3 region has the DNA TGTGCCACCAGCAGGGGAAGGGAGATAAGGGACTATGGCTACACCTTC. Translation: CATSRGREIRDYGYTF.

V gene TRBV3-1 combines with J gene TRBJ2-7, with 10 bases aligning to TRBD2. The ends lost 0 bases at V and 5 bases at J; junction bases unmatched: 10. Germline CDR1 and CDR2: LGHDT and YNNKEL (reference sequence). This CDR3 comprises 17 residues. DNA for the CDR3: TGTGCCAGCAGCCAAGAGTCGGATAGCGGGAGGCCCGACGAGCAGTACTTC. It yields the protein CASSQESDSGRPDEQYF.

The chain's CDR3 is CSATRTNRGVRSYNEQFF. CDR3 nucleotides: TGCAGTGCTACCCGGACTAATCGAGGGGTTCGCTCCTACAATGAGCAGTTCTTC. The chain carries TRBV20-1 and TRBJ2-1; the D gene is possibly TRBD2 (6 bases). The germline V gene has CDR1 DFQATT and CDR2 SNEGSKA (reference sequence). The CDR3 is made up of 18 amino acids. Trimming pared 4 bases from V and 0 bases from J, leaving 22 bases between.

The J gene is TRBJ2-1, the V gene TRBV20-1, with 9 bases matching TRBD2. The germline V gene has CDR1 DFQATT and CDR2 SNEGSKA (reference sequence). The CDR3 is 13 residues long. The V and J ends lost 0 bases and 6 bases, in that order; junction bases with no gene match: 0. The CDR3 protein is CSAREGLANEQFF. The DNA of the CDR3 is TGCAGTGCTAGAGAGGGACTAGCCAATGAGCAGTTCTTC.

The chain joins TRBV6-4 to TRBJ1-1; D gene uncertain. V was shortened by 5 bases and J by 0 bases, with 10 bases between the two germline ends. CDR1 MRHNA and CDR2 SNTAGT come from the germline V gene. The CDR3 contains 14 residues. The CDR3 is CASSREAMNTEAFF. The CDR3 nucleotides read TGTGCCAGCAGTAGGGAAGCCATGAACACTGAAGCTTTCTTT.

This clonotype appeared many times. The rearrangement joins TRBV20-1 to TRBJ2-3; D not certain. CDR3 length: 14 amino acids. The germline V gene has CDR1 DFQATT and CDR2 SNEGSKA (reference sequence). Trimming took 1 base from V and 2 from J, leaving 10 bases between them. CDR3 region: CSARGLEYTDTQYF. CDR3 in DNA: TGCAGTGCTAGAGGTCTCGAATACACAGATACGCAGTATTTT.

The J gene is TRBJ2-7, the V gene TRBV24-1; D is possibly TRBD2 (7 bases). The CDR3 totals 14 residues. From germline, CDR1 is KGHDR and CDR2 SFDVKD. The ends were cut back, 9 bases at V and 0 bases at J, with 14 bases in the middle. The CDR3 here is CATGEGEYSYEQYF. The CDR3, as DNA: TGTGCCACCGGGGAGGGGGAGTACTCCTACGAGCAGTACTTC.

The chain links TRBV25-1 to TRBJ2-7, with 10 bases fitting TRBD1. The V gene end was trimmed by 6 bases and the J gene end by 4 bases; junction bases not matched to a gene: 6. The CDR3 is 14 amino acids. The germline gives CDR1 MGHDK, CDR2 SYGVNS. CDR3 protein: CASSRSGQGYEQYF. CDR3 bases: TGTGCCAGCAGCCGATCGGGACAGGGGTACGAGCAGTACTTC.

This clonotype was seen ten or more times. The genes are TRBV6-1 and TRBJ2-7; the D is unclear. CDR3 size: 13 residues. From germline, CDR1 is MNHNS and CDR2 SASEGT. Trimming shortened V by 1 base and J by 0 bases, and 4 bases separated the two germline ends. The CDR3 loop is CASSEDSSYEQYF. The CDR3 DNA follows: TGTGCCAGCAGTGAAGACAGCTCCTACGAGCAGTACTTC.

J is TRBJ2-7 and V is TRBV7-9; D possibly corresponds to TRBD2 (6 bases). CDR3 length equals 15 residues. V was cut by 5 bases and J by 3 bases, with 17 bases left in between. Germline CDR1 is SEHNR and CDR2 is FQNEAQ (reference sequence). This CDR3 reads CASSPAVSGFYEQYF. In nucleotides, the CDR3 is TGTGCCAGCAGCCCGGCGGTTAGCGGCTTCTACGAGCAGTACTTC.

The chain combines TRBV10-2 with TRBJ2-5; D unclear. The CDR3 is 15 residues long. Germline lookup yields CDR1 WSHSY and CDR2 SAAADI. V shed 0 bases and J shed 6 bases, with 14 bases lying between them. DNA for the CDR3: TGCGCCAGCAGTGAGTCCCCTCTATCTCCTAAGACCCAGTACTTC. The encoded protein is CASSESPLSPKTQYF.

As for this clonotype: The junction differs from germline at one of its ends, possibly a read error. This chain uses TRBV20-1 with TRBJ2-2; maybe TRBD1 (8 bases). CDR3 length: 14 residues. Per the germline V gene, CDR1 is DFQATT and CDR2 is SNEGSKA (reference sequence). The CDR3 region has the DNA TGCAGTGCTAGAGTAACAGGGGGGGCCGGGGCGCTGTTTTTT. Translation: CSARVTGGAGALFF.

The V gene is TRBV2, the J gene TRBJ1-2; D gene ambiguous. This CDR3 region has 13 residues. Trimming shortened V by 11 bases and J by 8 bases, and 21 bases separated the two germline ends. Germline V gene lookup returns CDR1 SNHLY and CDR2 FYNNEI. CDR3 DNA: TGTGCCGGCCTTATGGATCCCGGTGCGGGCTACACCTTC. It encodes CAGLMDPGAGYTF.

This chain joins TRBV2 and TRBJ2-7; D gene uncertain. Trimming left V 5 bases short and J 6 bases short, with 14 bases between. The CDR3 runs 13 residues. Germline V gene lookup returns CDR1 SNHLY and CDR2 FYNNEI. CDR3 region: CASSSWTDVEQYF. CDR3 nucleotide sequence: TGTGCCAGCAGTAGCTGGACGGATGTCGAGCAGTACTTC.